This is a list of T cell receptor beta chains from one sample in a study of T cell responses to AZD1222 COVID-19 vaccine. Generated by immunoSEQ multiplex PCR, the TCRdb table keeps only in-frame clones and is missing some. The data show around 200,000 clones, around 88% seen once. The sample consisted of peripheral blood, taken on day 0 of AZD1222 vaccination. Receptors were obtained from an adult in good health. Each CDR3 is given with its conserved first and last residue. The D gene is left open where the match is weak. Clone size is given for some rows only: seen once, a few or many times, or a class if the clone is expanded.

j_call cdr3_length v_call d_call clone_size cdr3_nt cdr3_aa
TRBJ2-6 17 TRBV6-9 TRBD1 once TGTGCCAGCAGCTGGGGACAGCGACTTGGGAGGGCCAACGTCCTGACTTTC CASSWGQRLGRANVLTF
TRBJ1-5 17 TRBV27 . . TGTGCCAGCTTCTTGCCCCCCCCCGGGTGCGGGGGTCAGCCCCAGCATTTT CASFLPPPGCGGQPQHF
TRBJ1-2 17 TRBV5-6 TRBD1 . TGTGCCAGCAGCTTGGGAGACAGGGAGGTTCTGGACTATGGCTACACCTTC CASSLGDREVLDYGYTF
TRBJ1-5 15 TRBV12-2 . . TGTGCAAGTCGCTTGGGGTTGGTGGGGAAACAGCCCCAGCATTTT CASRLGLVGKQPQHF
TRBJ1-1 13 TRBV6-5 . . TGTGCCAGCAGTTACGGCTCGTCCACTGAAGCTTTCTTT CASSYGSSTEAFF
TRBJ2-1 17 TRBV5-1 TRBD2 . TGCGCCAGCAGCTTGTTGTCTAGCGGTACCTCCTACAATGAGCAGTTCTTC CASSLLSSGTSYNEQFF
TRBJ1-1 14 TRBV21-1 . few TGTGCCAGCAGCAAAGTCGACAGGGGGCCTGAAGCTTTCTTT CASSKVDRGPEAFF
TRBJ2-7 14 TRBV9 TRBD1 . TGTGCCAGCAGCATCCGGGACAGGGGCGACGAGCAGTACTTC CASSIRDRGDEQYF
TRBJ1-5 15 TRBV28 TRBD1 . TGTGCCAGCAGTGGATCGGGACAGGGTTATCAGCCCCAGCATTTT CASSGSGQGYQPQHF
TRBJ2-1 17 TRBV7-6 TRBD1 . TGTGCCAGCAGCGAAGCCATGACAGGGGAGGTTTGGAATGAGCAGTTCTTC CASSEAMTGEVWNEQFF
TRBJ1-4 14 TRBV7-2 . . TGTGCCAGCAGCTTAGGGACAACTAATGAAAAACTGTTTTTT CASSLGTTNEKLFF
TRBJ2-5 13 TRBV10-1 . . TGCGCCAGCAGTGATGGGGTCCGGGAGACCCAGTACTTC CASSDGVRETQYF
TRBJ2-1 15 TRBV6-4 . . TGTGCCAGCGGACTTGTGGCCGGGGACCAGAATGAGCAGTTCTTC CASGLVAGDQNEQFF
TRBJ1-6 15 TRBV27 . . TGTGCCAGCAGTTCGGGGACACGGTATAATTCACCCCTCCACTTT CASSSGTRYNSPLHF
TRBJ2-7 13 TRBV6-1 . . TGTGCCAGCAGTGATGTAGTTACGGGGGAGCAGTACTTC CASSDVVTGEQYF
TRBJ1-2 15 TRBV18 . . TGTGCCAGCTCACCACCATCCCAGGGCTTCTATGGCTACACCTTC CASSPPSQGFYGYTF
TRBJ1-2 15 TRBV6-1 . . TGTGCCAGCAGTGAAGCACCGGGACAAGCCTATGGCTACACCTTC CASSEAPGQAYGYTF
TRBJ1-6 15 TRBV7-2 . . TGTGCCAGCAGACCCACGGGGGCACAGCTTTCACCCCTCCACTTT CASRPTGAQLSPLHF
TRBJ2-1 15 TRBV11-3 . . TGTGCCAGCAGCTTAGATCACTCGCCTTCCAATGAGCAGTTCTTC CASSLDHSPSNEQFF
TRBJ2-7 11 TRBV27 . . TGTGCCAGCGGTACAGACTACGAGCAGTACTTC CASGTDYEQYF
TRBJ1-5 15 TRBV7-8 . . TGTGCCAGCAGCCAGCGGTTGGTCCGCAATCAGCCCCAGCATTTT CASSQRLVRNQPQHF
TRBJ2-3 13 TRBV30 TRBD2 . TGTGCCTCAGCGGGGGGGCCCACAGATACGCAGTATTTT CASAGGPTDTQYF